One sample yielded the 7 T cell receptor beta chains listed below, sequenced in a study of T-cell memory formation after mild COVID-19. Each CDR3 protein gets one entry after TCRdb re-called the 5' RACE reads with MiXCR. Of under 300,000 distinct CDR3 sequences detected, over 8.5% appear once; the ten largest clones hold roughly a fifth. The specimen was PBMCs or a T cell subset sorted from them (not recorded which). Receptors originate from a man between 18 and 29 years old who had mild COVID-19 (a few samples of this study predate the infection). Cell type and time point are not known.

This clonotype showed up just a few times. CDR3 sequence: CASSLAGHAGYGYTF. The CDR3 nucleotides are TGCGCCAGCAGCTTGGCGGGACACGCCGGCTATGGCTACACCTTC. The gene calls are TRBV5-1 and TRBJ1-2; a weak D match, TRBD1 (6 bases). Trimming removed 0 bases from V and 4 bases from J, with 13 bases in between. There are 15 residues in the CDR3. Germline loops: CDR1 SGHRS, CDR2 YFSETQ.

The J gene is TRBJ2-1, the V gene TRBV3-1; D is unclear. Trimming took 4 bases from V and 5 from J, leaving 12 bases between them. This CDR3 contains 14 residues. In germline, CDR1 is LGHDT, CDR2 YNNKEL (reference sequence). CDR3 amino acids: CASSLTESNNEQFF. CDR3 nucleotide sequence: TGTGCCAGCAGCCTCACAGAAAGCAACAATGAGCAGTTCTTC.

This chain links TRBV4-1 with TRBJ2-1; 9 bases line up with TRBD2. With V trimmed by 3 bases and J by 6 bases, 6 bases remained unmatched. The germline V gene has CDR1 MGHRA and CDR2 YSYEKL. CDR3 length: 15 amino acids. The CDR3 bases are TGCGCCAGCAGCCAGCTCGGACTAGCGCCCAATGAGCAGTTCTTC. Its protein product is CASSQLGLAPNEQFF.

The CDR3 nucleotides are TGTGCCAGCAGTTACCCACCACTCAGTTCCGATACGCAGTATTTT. It specifies CASSYPPLSSDTQYF. The V call is TRBV6-2 or TRBV6-3, the J call TRBJ2-3; D not certain. This CDR3 comprises 15 residues. V was trimmed by 2 bases and J by 6 bases, leaving 15 bases between them. Germline V gene lookup returns CDR1 MNHEY and CDR2 SVGEGT.

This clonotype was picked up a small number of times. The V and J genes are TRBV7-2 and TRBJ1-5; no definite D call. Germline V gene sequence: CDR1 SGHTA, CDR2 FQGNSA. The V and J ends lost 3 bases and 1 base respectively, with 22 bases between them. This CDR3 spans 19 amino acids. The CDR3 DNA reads TGTGCCAGCAGCTTTGATCTTAGGGCTCCCAGCCCCAGCAATCAGCCCCAGCATTTT. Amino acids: CASSFDLRAPSPSNQPQHF.

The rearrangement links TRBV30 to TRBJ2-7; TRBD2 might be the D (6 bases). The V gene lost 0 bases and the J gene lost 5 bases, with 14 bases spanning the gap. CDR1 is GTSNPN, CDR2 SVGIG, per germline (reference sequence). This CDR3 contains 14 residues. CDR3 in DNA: TGTGCCTGGAGTGTAGAAGCGGGCGGCGACGAGCAGTACTTC. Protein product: CAWSVEAGGDEQYF.

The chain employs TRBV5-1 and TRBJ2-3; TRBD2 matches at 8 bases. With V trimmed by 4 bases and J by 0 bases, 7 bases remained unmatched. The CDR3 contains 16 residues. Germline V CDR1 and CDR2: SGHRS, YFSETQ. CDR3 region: CASSQTGGVSTDTQYF. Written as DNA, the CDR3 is TGCGCCAGCAGCCAAACCGGGGGGGTTAGCACAGATACGCAGTATTTT.